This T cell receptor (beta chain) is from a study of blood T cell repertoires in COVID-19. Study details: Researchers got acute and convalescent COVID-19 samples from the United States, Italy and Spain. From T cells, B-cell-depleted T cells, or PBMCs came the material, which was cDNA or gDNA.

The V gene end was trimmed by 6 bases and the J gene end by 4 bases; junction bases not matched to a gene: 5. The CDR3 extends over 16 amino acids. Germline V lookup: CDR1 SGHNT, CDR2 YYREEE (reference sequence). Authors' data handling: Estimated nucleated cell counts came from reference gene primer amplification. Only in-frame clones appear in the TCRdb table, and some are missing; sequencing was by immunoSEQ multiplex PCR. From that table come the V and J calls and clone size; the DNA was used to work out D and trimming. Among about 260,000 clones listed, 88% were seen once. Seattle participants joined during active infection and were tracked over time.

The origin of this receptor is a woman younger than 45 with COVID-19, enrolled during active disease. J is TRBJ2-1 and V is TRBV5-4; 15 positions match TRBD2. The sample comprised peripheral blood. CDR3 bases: TGTGCCAGCACGACGGGACTAGCGGGAGGATACAATGAGCAGTTCTTC. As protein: CASTTGLAGGYNEQFF.